These 29 T cell receptor beta chains were sequenced from one sample in a study of blood T cell repertoires in COVID-19. Some clones are missing from TCRdb's copy, which holds only in-frame ones; the method was immunoSEQ multiplex PCR. The table shows around 250,000 clones, with more than 75% occurring only once. Sequenced input: peripheral blood. The receptors derive from a woman of 80 years or more with COVID-19, enrolled during active disease.

The CDR3 coding sequence is TGTGCCAGCTCCCGCCCGGGGGACGGTCAGCCCCAGCATTTT. It specifies CASSRPGDGQPQHF. V gene TRBV18 combines with J gene TRBJ1-5, with a possible D match to TRBD1 (5 bases). CDR3 length: 14 residues. The germline V gene encodes CDR1 KGHSH and CDR2 LQKENI. The germline V and J ends were trimmed by 6 bases and 6 bases, with 15 bases remaining between them.

The chain joins TRBV21-1 to TRBJ2-6; the table's D call, TRBD2, has no DNA check behind it. TRBV21-1 is shown as a pseudogene. This CDR3 spans 20 amino acids. Written as DNA, the CDR3 is TGTGCCAGCAGCACACAACGGGAAGCTAGCGGGGGCACTGGGGCCAACGTCCTGACTTTC. It specifies CASSTQREASGGTGANVLTF.

This chain links TRBV15 with TRBJ1-6; D is ambiguous. This CDR3 comprises 12 residues. V was cut by 2 bases and J by 14 bases, with 10 bases left in between. Germline V CDR1 and CDR2: LNHNV, YYDKDF (reference sequence). The CDR3 spells CATSRIRAALHF. The CDR3 nucleotides are TGTGCCACCAGCAGAATTCGAGCGGCCCTCCACTTT.

The chain's CDR3 is CASSPDRGYQPQHF. The CDR3 nucleotides read TGTGCCAGCTCACCGGACAGGGGTTATCAGCCCCAGCATTTT. The chain recombines TRBV18 with TRBJ1-5, with 9 bases that match TRBD1. The CDR3 extends over 14 amino acids. With 3 bases clipped from V and 5 bases from J, the junction kept 2 bases outside the gene matches. Germline lookup yields CDR1 KGHSH and CDR2 LQKENI.

This sequence joins TRBV9 and TRBJ2-3, with D perhaps TRBD1 (6 bases). The CDR3 is made up of 14 amino acids. Deletions cut 7 bases from V and 6 bases from J, with 18 bases between. Germline assignment: CDR1 SGDLS and CDR2 YYNGEE. The DNA of the CDR3 is TGTGCCAGCGCTAAGGGGGAATCGAGGGATACGCAGTATTTT. Its translation: CASAKGESRDTQYF.

The chain carries TRBV5-4 and TRBJ2-1; 9 nucleotides align to TRBD2. CDR3 length: 16 amino acids. V lost 0 bases, J lost 2 bases, and 3 bases stayed unmatched. Germline values: CDR1 SGHNT, CDR2 YYREEE (reference sequence). Here the CDR3 DNA reads TGTGCCAGCAGCTTGGGGCGACTAGCGGCCTACAATGAGCAGTTCTTC. It specifies CASSLGRLAAYNEQFF. The full variable domain, in which reference TRBV5-4 and TRBJ2-1 provide the parts outside the CDR3, is ETGVTQSPTHLIKTRGQQVTLRCSSQSGHNTVSWYQQALGQGPQFIFQYYREEENGRGNFPPRFSGLQFPNYSSELNVNALELDDSALYLCASSLGRLAAYNEQFFGPGTRLTVL.

This clone has just one count. In DNA, the CDR3 is TGTGCCAGCAGTTCAAACGGGGTGGGGACCCAGTACTTC. This gives the protein CASSSNGVGTQYF. The genes are TRBV6-6 and TRBJ2-5, with a weak D call TRBD2 (5 bases). The V end was cut by 4 bases, the J end by 7 bases, with 13 bases between. The CDR3 spans 13 residues. Per germline, CDR1 MNHNY and CDR2 SVGAGI (reference sequence).

The chain uses TRBV11-2 and TRBJ2-3; D might be TRBD2 (6 bases). V shed 5 bases and J shed 2 bases, with 11 bases lying between them. The V gene's germline CDR1 is SGHAT and CDR2 FQNNGV. There are 14 residues in the CDR3. CDR3 sequence (DNA): TGTGCCAGCAGCCGGACTAAACTCACAGATACGCAGTATTTT. It encodes CASSRTKLTDTQYF.

The chain recombines TRBV5-8 with TRBJ1-5, with 7 bases fitting TRBD1. The V and J ends lost 4 bases and 2 bases, in that order; junction bases with no gene match: 6. Per germline, CDR1 SGHTS and CDR2 YDEGEE. This CDR3 is built from 15 residues. The CDR3 coding sequence is TGTGCCAGCAGCCGTACAGGGGAAGGCAATCAGCCCCAGCATTTT. Its protein is CASSRTGEGNQPQHF.

The chain has TRBV7-9 and TRBJ2-5; D may be TRBD1 (5 bases). V lost 2 bases to trimming and J lost 5 bases, with 15 bases between them. CDR1 is SEHNR and CDR2 is FQNEAQ in the germline V gene (reference sequence). This CDR3 comprises 15 residues. The CDR3 DNA follows: TGTGCCAGCAGCTTAAGCAGGGCCCTAACGGAGACCCAGTACTTC. It translates to CASSLSRALTETQYF.

The V gene is TRBV4-2, the J gene TRBJ1-5, with D unresolved. Germline-derived CDR1 and CDR2 are LGHNA and YNFKEQ. With 0 bases removed from V and 4 bases from J, the gap between germline ends came to 10 bases. This CDR3 is built from 15 residues. CDR3 in amino acids: CASSQDLGVNQPQHF. In nucleotides, the CDR3 is TGTGCCAGCAGCCAAGACTTGGGAGTGAATCAGCCCCAGCATTTT.

The table lists this clone with a count of one. The chain carries TRBV3-1 (or the pseudogene TRBV3-2) and TRBJ2-3, with TRBD1 matching 9 bases. This CDR3 is 20 amino acids long. CDR1 is LGHDT and CDR2 is YNNKEL in the germline V gene (reference sequence). J was trimmed by 0 bases and V by 2 bases; bases with no gene match: 15. The CDR3 DNA sequence: TGTGCCAGCAGCCAATGGCCCCCGGGACAGGGTTTTACGAGCACAGATACGCAGTATTTT. Its protein is CASSQWPPGQGFTSTDTQYF.

The chain recombines TRBV7-3 with TRBJ2-3; 9 positions match TRBD1. V lost 5 bases and J lost 4; bases outside the gene matches: 13. Germline V gene data show CDR1 as SGHTA and CDR2 as FQGTGA. The CDR3 loop spans 17 amino acids. CDR3 residues: CASSKRTTGGQADTQYF. CDR3 DNA sequence: TGTGCCAGCAGCAAAAGGACAACAGGGGGCCAGGCAGATACGCAGTATTTT.

The chain joins TRBV11-2 to TRBJ2-5; 8 nucleotides line up with TRBD1. In germline, CDR1 is SGHAT, CDR2 FQNNGV. This CDR3 spans 17 amino acids. With V trimmed by 1 base and J by 4 bases, 11 bases remained unmatched. The CDR3 bases are TGTGCCAGCAGCTTAGGAAGGGCAGGGGGCTTTGGAGAGACCCAGTACTTC. It specifies CASSLGRAGGFGETQYF.

This clone has only one observation. The chain couples TRBV28 to TRBJ2-7, with D possibly being TRBD1 (6 bases). Trimming left V 5 bases short and J 1 base short, with 9 bases between. Per the germline V gene, CDR1 is MDHEN and CDR2 is SYDVKM. This CDR3 region has 13 residues. CDR3 protein: CASSRGSSYEQYF. The CDR3 DNA is TGTGCCAGCAGTAGGGGGAGTTCCTACGAGCAGTACTTC.

The chain is built from TRBV7-7 and TRBJ1-4; 7 nucleotides agree with TRBD1. The CDR3 sequence is 15 residues long. V lost 5 bases to trimming and J lost 8 bases; unmatched junction nucleotides: 11. Germline lookup yields CDR1 SSHAT and CDR2 FNYEAQ (reference sequence). CDR3 protein: CASSPGVGQYEKLFF. CDR3 sequence (DNA): TGTGCCAGCAGCCCGGGTGTGGGACAGTACGAAAAACTGTTTTTT.

CDR3 sequence: CASSVVSAGRSSTEAFF. Written as DNA, the CDR3 is TGTGCCAGCAGCGTAGTATCGGCAGGGAGGTCCTCGACTGAAGCTTTCTTT. The chain has TRBV9 and TRBJ1-1; D is perhaps TRBD1 (5 bases). V was trimmed by 0 bases and J by 5 bases, leaving 20 bases between them. The CDR3 is 17 residues long. Germline V gives CDR1 SGDLS, CDR2 YYNGEE.

The genes are TRBV5-4 and TRBJ2-5, with 10 positions matching TRBD2. The germline V gene has CDR1 SGHNT and CDR2 YYREEE (reference sequence). The V segment lost 0 bases and the J segment 1 base; nucleotides outside the gene matches: 3. This CDR3 spans 16 amino acids. The CDR3 loop reads CASSLDGLAVQETQYF. For the CDR3, the DNA is TGTGCCAGCAGCTTGGACGGACTAGCGGTCCAAGAGACCCAGTACTTC.

About this clone: Other DNA sequences in the sample encode the same CDR3. The genes are TRBV6-1 and TRBJ1-5; no definite D call. The V end was cut by 2 bases, the J end by 0 bases, with 5 bases between. Per germline, CDR1 MNHNS and CDR2 SASEGT. This CDR3 has 14 residues. The CDR3 sequence: CASSETHSNQPQHF. The CDR3 DNA reads as TGTGCCAGCAGTGAAACTCATAGCAATCAGCCCCAGCATTTT.

V gene TRBV19 combines with J gene TRBJ1-2; 9 nucleotides align to TRBD1. Trimming cost V 5 bases and J 6 bases; bases outside gene matches: 7. Germline CDR1 reads LNHDA; CDR2 reads SQIVND (reference sequence). This CDR3 spans 14 amino acids. The CDR3, as DNA: TGTGCCAGTAGTCCGAGTACAGGGGGCAATGGCTACACCTTC. This translates into CASSPSTGGNGYTF. The whole variable domain, filled in from reference TRBV19 and TRBJ1-2, reads DGGITQSPKYLFRKEGQNVTLSCEQNLNHDAMYWYRQDPGQGLRLIYYSQIVNDFQKGDIAEGYSVSREKKESFPLTVTSAQKNPTAFYLCASSPSTGGNGYTFGSGTRLTVV.

The rearrangement links TRBV3-1 (or the pseudogene TRBV3-2) to TRBJ2-5; unclear D gene. The CDR3 is 14 residues long. CDR1 LGHDT and CDR2 YNNKEL come from the germline V gene (reference sequence). Trimming removed 5 bases from V and 3 bases from J, with 13 bases in between. The CDR3: CASSAPRQEETQYF. The CDR3 DNA follows: TGTGCCAGCAGCGCCCCGCGACAAGAAGAGACCCAGTACTTC.

V and J are TRBV10-1 and TRBJ2-1; D is perhaps TRBD2 (5 bases). V dropped 6 bases and J dropped 15 bases, with 21 bases sitting between them. The germline gives CDR1 WNHNN, CDR2 SYGVQD (reference sequence). This CDR3 comprises 13 residues. This CDR3 is CASSATTTEGWFF. The CDR3 DNA follows: TGCGCCAGCAGCGCGACTACTACTGAAGGTTGGTTCTTC.

CDR3 amino acids: CASSFKRGVSGEQYF. CDR3 in DNA: TGTGCCAGCAGTTTCAAGCGGGGGGTCAGCGGCGAGCAGTACTTC. The rearrangement joins TRBV6-2 or TRBV6-3 to TRBJ2-7; 9 nucleotides agree with TRBD2. Germline values: CDR1 MNHEY, CDR2 SVGEGT. The junction had 10 bases not matched to a gene; V was cut back by 4 bases and J by 6 bases. The CDR3 covers 15 residues.

This clone was observed once. This chain connects TRBV7-2 to TRBJ2-1; D might be TRBD2 (5 bases). Germline V gene sequence: CDR1 SGHTA, CDR2 FQGNSA. The ends were cut back, 4 bases at V and 6 bases at J, with 19 bases in the middle. This CDR3 has 16 amino acids. CDR3 nucleotide sequence: TGTGCCAGCAGCTCCTCGACTACTTTTGGCCTCAATGAGCAGTTCTTC. As protein: CASSSSTTFGLNEQFF.

V and J are TRBV4-1 and TRBJ2-3, with 13 bases aligning to TRBD2. J lost 1 base, V lost 2 bases, and 12 bases had no gene match. CDR3 length: 20 residues. Looked up from germline, CDR1 is MGHRA and CDR2 is YSYEKL. The CDR3 is CASSQSQLLAGGPGTDTQYF. CDR3 sequence (DNA): TGCGCCAGCAGCCAATCCCAACTACTAGCGGGGGGGCCGGGCACAGATACGCAGTATTTT.

The J gene is TRBJ1-2, the V gene TRBV3-1 (or the pseudogene TRBV3-2), with D perhaps TRBD1 (6 bases). V was cut by 3 bases and J by 4 bases, with 15 bases left in between. This CDR3 contains 15 residues. Germline CDR1 reads LGHDT; CDR2 reads YNNKEL (reference sequence). Written as DNA, the CDR3 is TGTGCCAGCAGCCACGTCCCGGGACAAAGCTATGGCTACACCTTC. It translates to CASSHVPGQSYGYTF.

The chain has TRBV29-1 and TRBJ1-1; TRBD1 might be the D (5 bases). This CDR3 contains 14 residues. The V gene lost 5 bases and the J gene lost 1 base, with 14 bases spanning the gap. CDR1 and CDR2 (germline): SQVTM, ANQGSEA. DNA for the CDR3: TGCAGCGTTCGATTGACAGACCGGAACACTGAAGCTTTCTTT. This encodes CSVRLTDRNTEAFF. The entire variable domain, with the rest obtained from reference TRBV29-1 and TRBJ1-1, is as follows: SAVISQKPSRDICQRGTSLTIQCQVDSQVTMMFWYRQQPGQSLTLIATANQGSEATYESGFVIDKFPISRPNLTFSTLTVSNMSPEDSSIYLCSVRLTDRNTEAFFGQGTRLTVV.

The V and J genes are TRBV28 and TRBJ2-7; no firm D call. The CDR3 totals 14 residues. Trimming shortened V by 2 bases and J by 2 bases, and 10 bases separated the two germline ends. Germline values: CDR1 MDHEN, CDR2 SYDVKM. DNA for the CDR3: TGTGCCAGCAGTTTACCAGGTACTGCCTACGAGCAGTACTTC. This sequence encodes CASSLPGTAYEQYF.

This sequence joins TRBV30 and TRBJ1-5, with D possibly matching TRBD1 (5 bases). The CDR3 is 13 residues long. CDR1 is GTSNPN and CDR2 is SVGIG in the germline V gene (reference sequence). The V gene lost 2 bases and the J gene lost 11 bases, with 16 bases spanning the gap. The CDR3 DNA sequence: TGTGCCTGGAGTCTCCAGGGAGGAGAGTCCCAGCATTTT. This codes for CAWSLQGGESQHF.